The 3 T cell receptor beta chains given below trace back to one sample, sequenced in a study of cytomegalovirus exposure and HLA in healthy donors (dated by TCRdb to about 2017). Library preparation was by the immunoSEQ multiplex PCR assay. For the multiplex PCR, a mixture combining 60 forward primers for TCR Vbeta segments and 13 reverse primers for TCR Jbeta segments was used. Sourced from immuneACCESS, this table was stored by TCRdb with only in-frame sequences that have V and J called. A share of the clones is absent; for the studies checked, an unresolved V gene accounts for under half, and the remainder has no known explanation. Recorded for this sample are 90,000 to 120,000 clones; roughly 70% of them occurred a single time. Around 13% of the sample is taken by the ten largest. Sequenced material: PBMCs. These receptors all come from a middle-aged woman in good health and CMV-seropositive.

This rearrangement joins TRBV7-9 to TRBJ2-5, with D perhaps matching TRBD1 (6 bases). From germline, CDR1 is SEHNR and CDR2 FQNEAQ (reference sequence). V was trimmed by 1 base and J by 13 bases, leaving 10 bases between them. The CDR3 loop spans 11 amino acids. The DNA for the CDR3 is TGTGCCAGCAGCTTAGACAGGGAATGGTACTTC. Translating gives CASSLDREWYF.

The genes are TRBV28 and TRBJ1-1; D call uncertain. Trimming removed 8 bases from V and 1 base from J, with 11 bases in between. The V gene's germline CDR1 is MDHEN and CDR2 SYDVKM. The CDR3 is made up of 13 amino acids. The CDR3 protein is CASLVAGNTEAFF. The CDR3 region has the DNA TGTGCCAGCCTCGTGGCGGGGAACACTGAAGCTTTCTTT.

The rearrangement joins TRBV30 to TRBJ1-4; D is unresolved. Trimming pared 0 bases from V and 0 bases from J, leaving 17 bases between. The CDR3 consists of 18 residues. The germline V gene encodes CDR1 GTSNPN and CDR2 SVGIG (reference sequence). The CDR3 DNA reads as TGTGCCTGGAGTGTAAGGTTCGGGAGGGCTGCAACTAATGAAAAACTGTTTTTT. Encoded protein: CAWSVRFGRAATNEKLFF.